These 18 T cell receptor beta chains share one sample of origin, sequenced in a study of cytomegalovirus exposure and HLA in healthy donors. 13 Jbeta primers and 60 Vbeta primers were used for the PCR. Sequenced by immunoSEQ multiplex PCR; TCRdb stores in-frame clones only, minus some. The sample shows approximately 110,000 clones, around 74% of them seen only once. The sample consisted of PBMCs. The source of these receptors is a woman aged 45-65 years in good health and CMV-seropositive.

CDR3 DNA: TGTGCCAGCAGTTTTGCGGACAGGGGGCATGATATTGAAAAACTGTTTTTT. It translates to CASSFADRGHDIEKLFF. The chain uses TRBV27 and TRBJ1-4; 11 bases match TRBD1. This CDR3 has 17 amino acids. V lost 3 bases, J lost 7 bases, and 10 bases stayed unmatched. CDR1 and CDR2 from the germline V gene are MNHEY and SMNVEV (reference sequence).

This chain links TRBV11-3 with TRBJ1-1; D may be TRBD1 (5 bases). The germline V and J ends were trimmed by 3 bases and 4 bases, with 9 bases remaining between them. The germline V gene encodes CDR1 SGHNT and CDR2 YENEEA. The CDR3 has 13 residues. CDR3 bases: TGTGCCAGCAGCTTTGACAGTAGCACTGAAGCTTTCTTT. This sequence encodes CASSFDSSTEAFF.

This clone was observed once. Germline is not matched at one junction end, which may reflect a read error. The V call is TRBV11-2, the J call TRBJ1-2; unclear D gene. This CDR3 has 15 amino acids. Germline V gives CDR1 SGHAT, CDR2 FQNNGV. In DNA form, the CDR3 reads TGTGTCAGCAGTTTTGAACTTTCGGGAGCGGATGGCTACACCTTC. Its translation: CVSSFELSGADGYTF.

This clone was counted ten times or more. The chain recombines TRBV5-8 with TRBJ1-6; D is possibly TRBD1 (6 bases). Germline CDR1 SGHTS, CDR2 YDEGEE. The CDR3 sequence is 14 residues long. The V gene lost 1 base and the J gene lost 10 bases, with 12 bases spanning the gap. The CDR3 DNA follows: TGTGCCAGCAGCTTGACAGGGTTTGGGTCACCCCTCCACTTT. This gives the protein CASSLTGFGSPLHF.

This clone was seen a single time. V gene TRBV7-6 combines with J gene TRBJ2-3; TRBD2 matches at 9 bases. The CDR3 is 16 amino acids. The trim removed 2 bases at V and 3 bases at J, leaving 6 bases unmatched. From germline, CDR1 is SGHVS and CDR2 FNYEAQ. The CDR3, as DNA: TGTGCCAGCAGCTTACTCGCGGGGGGGCAGACAGATACGCAGTATTTT. This translates into CASSLLAGGQTDTQYF.

This clone showed up just a few times. The chain couples TRBV10-1 to TRBJ2-7, with 9 positions matching TRBD1. Unmatched junction bases numbered 7, after V lost 6 bases and J lost 1 base. The CDR3 extends over 15 amino acids. CDR1 and CDR2 from the germline V gene are WNHNN and SYGVQD (reference sequence). CDR3 coding DNA: TGCGCCAGCAGCGGACCGGGACAGGGATCCTACGAGCAGTACTTC. Translating gives CASSGPGQGSYEQYF.

V is TRBV5-1 and J is TRBJ2-1; 9 nucleotides match TRBD1. Germline V lookup: CDR1 SGHRS, CDR2 YFSETQ. V lost 4 bases to trimming and J lost 8 bases; unmatched junction nucleotides: 10. This CDR3 spans 15 amino acids. CDR3 DNA: TGCGCCAGCAGCACGCAGACAGGGGGATGGGATGAGCAGTTCTTC. It codes for CASSTQTGGWDEQFF. Based on the CDR3 plus reference TRBV5-1 and TRBJ2-1, the full variable domain is KAGVTQTPRYLIKTRGQQVTLSCSPISGHRSVSWYQQTPGQGLQFLFEYFSETQRNKGNFPGRFSGRQFSNSRSEMNVSTLELGDSALYLCASSTQTGGWDEQFFGPGTRLTVL.

This rearrangement joins TRBV12-5 to TRBJ2-2; maybe TRBD1 (6 bases). Germline V gene sequence: CDR1 LGHNT, CDR2 FRNRAP. The CDR3 loop spans 16 amino acids. V lost 0 bases to trimming and J lost 4 bases, with 12 bases between them. CDR3 DNA sequence: TGTGCTAGTGGTTTGGTAATGGCAGGGGTCACCGGGGAGCTGTTTTTT. Translated: CASGLVMAGVTGELFF.

The chain couples TRBV5-8 to TRBJ2-6, with D maybe TRBD1 (6 bases). This CDR3 has 16 amino acids. V was pared by 7 bases and J by 0 bases, with 14 bases between. The germline gives CDR1 SGHTS, CDR2 YDEGEE. The CDR3 here is CASPRQGSSGANVLTF. CDR3 in DNA: TGTGCCAGCCCCCGTCAGGGGAGCTCTGGGGCCAACGTCCTGACTTTC. The variable domain in full, with the rest retrieved from reference TRBV5-8 and TRBJ2-6, is EAGVTQSPTHLIKTRGQQATLRCSPISGHTSVYWYQQALGLGLQFLLWYDEGEERNRGNFPPRFSGRQFPNYSSELNVNALELEDSALYLCASPRQGSSGANVLTFGAGSRLTVL.

This clone came up once. CDR3 nucleotide sequence: TGTGCCAGCAGCTTCCGGGGGGCTGGAAACACCATATATTTT. It is translated as CASSFRGAGNTIYF. The rearrangement uses TRBV7-9 and TRBJ1-3; possibly TRBD1 for D (5 bases). Looked up from germline, CDR1 is SEHNR and CDR2 is FQNEAQ (reference sequence). The V gene lost 3 bases and the J gene lost 2 bases, with 8 bases spanning the gap. This CDR3 region has 14 residues.

This clone has a single count. J is TRBJ2-3 and V is TRBV15; TRBD2 matches at 14 bases. Per germline, CDR1 LNHNV and CDR2 YYDKDF (reference sequence). Germline trimming cut 5 bases from V and 0 bases from J; bases unmatched to any gene: 13. The CDR3 is 20 amino acids. The CDR3 reads CATSGRTGTSGGASTDTQYF. The CDR3 DNA reads TGTGCCACCAGCGGAAGAACCGGGACTAGCGGGGGAGCTAGCACAGATACGCAGTATTTT.

This sequence joins TRBV19 and TRBJ2-5, with 8 bases matching TRBD1. Germline V gene sequence: CDR1 LNHDA, CDR2 SQIVND (reference sequence). The CDR3 is made up of 15 amino acids. V was pared by 3 bases and J by 5 bases, with 8 bases of the junction left unmatched. For the CDR3, the DNA is TGTGCCAGTAGTATCCCCGGACAGGGTTGGGAGACCCAGTACTTC. This codes for CASSIPGQGWETQYF.

The rearrangement joins TRBV7-8 to TRBJ1-2; TRBD1 is a possible D gene (6 bases). V lost 1 base and J 3 bases, leaving 12 bases between the germline ends. Germline assignment: CDR1 SGHVS and CDR2 FQNEAQ. The CDR3 is 15 amino acids. CDR3 nucleotides: TGTGCCAGCAGCTTAGTTGGGGGCTCTGACTATGGCTACACCTTC. Translating gives CASSLVGGSDYGYTF.

The rearrangement uses TRBV6-5 and TRBJ1-6; 9 bases are shared with TRBD1. The V segment lost 6 bases and the J segment 10 bases; nucleotides outside the gene matches: 10. The CDR3 runs 15 residues. Germline assignment: CDR1 MNHEY and CDR2 SVGAGI. The DNA of the CDR3 is TGTGCCAGCAGGCCTGGACAGGGGCGGAACTCACCCCTCCACTTT. This sequence encodes CASRPGQGRNSPLHF.

The chain couples TRBV2 to TRBJ2-2; 9 bases are shared with TRBD2. The germline gives CDR1 SNHLY, CDR2 FYNNEI. This CDR3 region has 16 residues. Trimming cost V 5 bases and J 1 base; bases outside gene matches: 5. CDR3 region: CASSQTSGLNTGELFF. CDR3 sequence (DNA): TGTGCCAGCAGTCAGACTAGCGGACTGAACACCGGGGAGCTGTTTTTT.

There are a few counts of this clone. In DNA form, the CDR3 reads TGCGCCAGCAGCCGGGCAGCAAAAAACTATGGCTACACCTTC. It translates to CASSRAAKNYGYTF. This sequence joins TRBV4-3 and TRBJ1-2; D gene ambiguous. This CDR3 spans 14 amino acids. The germline V and J ends were trimmed by 4 bases and 2 bases, with 11 bases remaining between them. Germline-derived CDR1 and CDR2 are LGHNA and YSLEER.

V and J are TRBV19 and TRBJ2-6, with 8 bases lining up with TRBD1. The ends lost 5 bases at V and 1 base at J; junction bases unmatched: 4. The CDR3 totals 16 residues. The germline V gene has CDR1 LNHDA and CDR2 SQIVND (reference sequence). The CDR3 loop is CASSQQGVSGANVLTF. CDR3 coding DNA: TGTGCCAGTAGTCAACAGGGGGTATCTGGGGCCAACGTCCTGACTTTC.

This chain uses TRBV6-1 with TRBJ2-7; 7 bases align to TRBD2. Germline loops: CDR1 MNHNS, CDR2 SASEGT. Trimming took 1 base from V and 3 from J; bases not matched to a gene: 6. This CDR3 has 15 residues. The CDR3 region has the DNA TGTGCCAGCAGTGAAGGGGGGGGGAAAATCTACGAGCAGTACTTC. Translation: CASSEGGGKIYEQYF.